The sequence of this T cell receptor beta chain was determined in a study of CD8 T cells in Susac syndrome. Reverse transcription of 0.5 to 1 ug RNA used random hexamers. TCRdb redid the calling of the immunoSEQ multiplex PCR reads with MiXCR, one entry per CDR3 protein. Of 200,000 to 250,000 distinct CDR3 sequences in the sample, 85% to 95% were seen once. Germline-derived CDR1 and CDR2 are LGHDT and YNNKEL (reference sequence). V lost 1 base and J lost 10; bases outside the gene matches: 10. The length of the CDR3 is 15 residues. The multiple sclerosis controls comprised treatment-naive patients whose relapsing-remitting disease was stable or active.

The sample was CD4+ T cells from PBMCs. This receptor was identified in a human donor with multiple sclerosis. J is TRBJ2-1 and V is TRBV3-1, with TRBD2 identical over 7 bases. DNA of the CDR3: TGTGCCAGCAGCCAAGTGTTGGGAGGGGCATGGGAGCAGTTCTTC. It codes for CASSQVLGGAWEQFF.